One sample yielded the 9 T cell receptor beta chains listed below, sequenced in a study of blood T cell repertoires in COVID-19. This table comes from immunoSEQ multiplex PCR, and its TCRdb copy is limited to in-frame clones, with some not included. The sample holds approximately 99,000 clones, approximately 88% seen once. The sequenced sample was peripheral blood. These receptor sequences come from a human donor in a cohort sampled during active COVID-19.

The genes are TRBV11-2 and TRBJ2-1; D is unresolved. Germline V gene data show CDR1 as SGHAT and CDR2 as FQNNGV. V was shortened by 0 bases and J by 7 bases, with 10 bases between the two germline ends. The CDR3 runs to 14 residues. The CDR3 bases are TGTGCCAGCAGCTTAGATCAGGTCTTTAATGAGCAGTTCTTC. Translating gives CASSLDQVFNEQFF.

The chain is built from TRBV25-1 and TRBJ1-2; 9 nucleotides agree with TRBD1. The CDR3 loop spans 14 amino acids. V dropped 4 bases and J dropped 6; count of bases not matched to a gene: 6. The V gene's germline CDR1 is MGHDK and CDR2 SYGVNS. CDR3 amino acids: CASSGGQGLDGYTF. Written as DNA, the CDR3 is TGTGCCAGCAGTGGGGGACAGGGCTTGGATGGCTACACCTTC.

In this sample, this clone turned up a few times. The chain combines TRBV9 with TRBJ2-3; TRBD2 matches at 14 bases. The CDR3 loop spans 17 amino acids. Germline lookup yields CDR1 SGDLS and CDR2 YYNGEE. Trimming cost V 0 bases and J 1 base; bases outside gene matches: 1. DNA of the CDR3: TGTGCCAGCAGCGTAGAGGGACTAGCGGGAGGCACAGATACGCAGTATTTT. Translated: CASSVEGLAGGTDTQYF.

This rearrangement joins TRBV21-1 to TRBJ2-3; TRBD2, as called in the table, went unchecked against the DNA. TRBV21-1 is reported as a pseudogene. The CDR3 is made up of 16 amino acids. CDR3 DNA sequence: TGTGCCAGCAGCAGACCTAGCGGGAGCAGCACAGATACGCAGTATTTT. Translation: CASSRPSGSSTDTQYF.

V usage is TRBV6-1 and J usage is TRBJ2-7, with 7 nucleotides matching TRBD2. Trimming took 3 bases from V and 6 from J; bases not matched to a gene: 8. CDR3 size: 14 residues. The germline V gene has CDR1 MNHNS and CDR2 SASEGT. As DNA, the CDR3 is TGTGCCAGCAGTGAGTCGAGGGAGCGGGGCGAGCAGTACTTC. Its protein product is CASSESRERGEQYF.

This clone was found once. The rearrangement links TRBV6-4 to TRBJ2-6; D perhaps matches TRBD2 (6 bases). The CDR3 consists of 16 residues. Germline V gene data show CDR1 as MRHNA and CDR2 as SNTAGT. Deletions cut 5 bases from V and 0 bases from J, with 11 bases between. CDR3: CASSSGTYSGANVLTF. The CDR3 DNA follows: TGTGCCAGCAGTTCCGGGACTTACTCTGGGGCCAACGTCCTGACTTTC.

The J gene is TRBJ2-1, the V gene TRBV9, with D unclear. The CDR3 totals 16 residues. The V end lost 0 bases, the J end lost 6 bases, and 16 bases lay between the germline ends. Germline V gene data show CDR1 as SGDLS and CDR2 as YYNGEE. Here the CDR3 reads CASSVVSRASFNEQFF. The DNA for the CDR3 is TGTGCCAGCAGCGTAGTATCGAGAGCGTCATTCAATGAGCAGTTCTTC.

DNA for the CDR3: TGTGCCAGCAGCAATTCCCGCTTCAGCTCTGGAAACACCATATATTTT. It translates to CASSNSRFSSGNTIYF. This chain joins TRBV21-1 and TRBJ1-3; TRBD1, as called in the table, went unchecked against the DNA. TRBV21-1 is flagged as a pseudogene. The CDR3 loop spans 16 amino acids.

V and J are TRBV10-2 and TRBJ1-6; weak D call: TRBD1 (5 bases). This CDR3 comprises 15 residues. Germline CDR1 is WSHSY and CDR2 is SAAADI. V lost 3 bases and J lost 7, with 13 bases in between. CDR3 sequence: CASSDRDLGNSPLHF. Written as DNA, the CDR3 is TGCGCCAGCAGTGACCGGGACTTGGGGAATTCACCCCTCCACTTT.